Listed here are 18 T cell receptor beta chains from one sample, sequenced in a study of cytomegalovirus exposure and HLA in healthy donors. The PCR ran on 60 Vbeta and 13 Jbeta primers. TCRdb's copy holds only in-frame clones and misses some; the assay was immunoSEQ multiplex PCR. The sample holds roughly 150,000 clones; around 75% are singletons and the top ten take about 3.4%. The source material was PBMCs. These receptors came from a male donor in good health and CMV-seronegative.

The V gene is TRBV18, the J gene TRBJ2-7; D remains unclear. The V and J ends lost 6 bases and 4 bases respectively, with 16 bases between them. CDR3 size: 14 residues. Per the germline V gene, CDR1 is KGHSH and CDR2 is LQKENI. CDR3 in DNA: TGTGCCAGCTCTCACACACCGTTACCTTACGAGCAGTACTTC. Amino acid sequence: CASSHTPLPYEQYF.

This chain joins TRBV11-2 and TRBJ2-1; D perhaps matches TRBD2 (6 bases). The CDR3 has 16 amino acids. Trimming removed 1 base at V and 4 bases at J, with 14 bases between. CDR1 is SGHAT and CDR2 is FQNNGV in the germline V gene. CDR3: CASSLVRTGGYNEQFF. In nucleotides, the CDR3 is TGTGCCAGCAGCTTAGTTCGGACCGGGGGTTACAATGAGCAGTTCTTC.

This clone was seen more than once but under ten times. The chain couples TRBV19 to TRBJ1-5; weak D call: TRBD1 (6 bases). The CDR3 runs to 15 residues. V lost 0 bases and J 6 bases, leaving 12 bases between the germline ends. CDR1 LNHDA and CDR2 SQIVND come from the germline V gene (reference sequence). This chain's CDR3 is CASSIEGAGPQPQHF. For the CDR3, the DNA is TGTGCCAGTAGTATAGAGGGGGCAGGGCCTCAGCCCCAGCATTTT. The whole variable domain, filled in from reference TRBV19 and TRBJ1-5, reads DGGITQSPKYLFRKEGQNVTLSCEQNLNHDAMYWYRQDPGQGLRLIYYSQIVNDFQKGDIAEGYSVSREKKESFPLTVTSAQKNPTAFYLCASSIEGAGPQPQHFGDGTRLSIL.

This chain uses TRBV27 with TRBJ2-2; 14 nucleotides align to TRBD2. CDR3 length: 16 amino acids. With 8 bases clipped from V and 6 bases from J, the junction kept 8 bases outside the gene matches. The germline CDR1 and CDR2 sequences are MNHEY and SMNVEV (reference sequence). The CDR3 sequence: CASLRLAGGLSGELFF. The CDR3, as DNA: TGTGCCAGCCTTCGACTAGCGGGGGGGCTATCCGGGGAGCTGTTTTTT.

The J gene is TRBJ1-1, the V gene TRBV18; the match to TRBD1 covers 8 bases. Germline V gives CDR1 KGHSH, CDR2 LQKENI. The V and J ends lost 4 bases and 3 bases, in that order; junction bases with no gene match: 7. The length of the CDR3 is 15 residues. Here the CDR3 reads CASSRQGRGDTEAFF. The CDR3 DNA follows: TGTGCCAGCTCACGACAGGGGCGGGGAGACACTGAAGCTTTCTTT.

In this sample, this clone turned up a few times. The genes are TRBV7-8 and TRBJ1-2; 7 bases are shared with TRBD1. CDR1 is SGHVS, CDR2 FQNEAQ, per germline. The ends lost 3 bases at V and 2 bases at J; junction bases unmatched: 6. CDR3 length: 15 amino acids. The CDR3 is CASSFGQEINYGYTF. CDR3 DNA sequence: TGTGCCAGCAGCTTTGGACAGGAAATAAACTATGGCTACACCTTC. Combining the CDR3 with reference TRBV7-8 and TRBJ1-2 gives the whole variable domain GAGVSQSPRYKVAKRGQDVALRCDPISGHVSLFWYQQALGQGPEFLTYFQNEAQLDKSGLPSDRFFAERPEGSVSTLKIQRTQQEDSAVYLCASSFGQEINYGYTFGSGTRLTVV.

About this clone itself: At one end the junction does not follow the germline gene, possibly because of a read error. Other DNA sequences from this sample encode an identical CDR3 as well. This rearrangement joins TRBV2 to TRBJ1-2; D unresolved. Germline V lookup: CDR1 SNHLY, CDR2 FYNNEI. The CDR3 has 16 residues. CDR3 nucleotides: TGTGCCAGCAGTGATCCTGCTACCCCACTGGACTACGGCTACACCTTC. Translation: CASSDPATPLDYGYTF.

The V call is TRBV19, the J call TRBJ1-1; possible D gene TRBD1, 5 bases. Looked up from germline, CDR1 is LNHDA and CDR2 is SQIVND (reference sequence). V dropped 2 bases and J dropped 11 bases, with 21 bases sitting between them. The CDR3 extends over 15 amino acids. CDR3 sequence (DNA): TGTGCCAGTAGTATATCCAAGCAGGGATTCGGACGGGCTTTCTTT. The encoded protein is CASSISKQGFGRAFF. Filled out from reference TRBV19 and TRBJ1-1, the complete variable domain reads DGGITQSPKYLFRKEGQNVTLSCEQNLNHDAMYWYRQDPGQGLRLIYYSQIVNDFQKGDIAEGYSVSREKKESFPLTVTSAQKNPTAFYLCASSISKQGFGRAFFGQGTRLTVV.

The rearrangement links TRBV19 to TRBJ2-7; 7 positions agree with TRBD1. With 5 bases clipped from V and 2 bases from J, the junction kept 6 bases outside the gene matches. The CDR3 is 14 residues long. Germline CDR1 reads LNHDA; CDR2 reads SQIVND (reference sequence). The CDR3 region has the DNA TGTGCCAGTAGTCTCACAGGGGAGACCTACGAGCAGTACTTC. The encoded protein is CASSLTGETYEQYF.

The CDR3: CASSPGGAGDTEAFF. The CDR3 bases are TGTGCCAGCAGCCCCGGGGGGGCAGGGGACACTGAAGCTTTCTTT. The chain couples TRBV11-3 to TRBJ1-1; tentative D call: TRBD1 (6 bases). The CDR3 has 15 residues. The germline CDR1 and CDR2 sequences are SGHNT and YENEEA. The ends were cut back, 5 bases at V and 3 bases at J, with 16 bases in the middle.

The rearrangement joins TRBV7-9 to TRBJ2-1, with a tentative D call TRBD1 (5 bases). Per germline, CDR1 SEHNR and CDR2 FQNEAQ (reference sequence). The CDR3 extends over 14 amino acids. The germline V and J ends were trimmed by 1 base and 7 bases, with 11 bases remaining between them. The CDR3 nucleotides are TGTGCCAGCAGCTTAGAAATCAGGGTGAATGAGCAGTTCTTC. Protein: CASSLEIRVNEQFF.

This chain uses TRBV19 with TRBJ1-1, with TRBD1 matching over 10 bases. The V segment lost 3 bases and the J segment 5 bases; nucleotides outside the gene matches: 6. Germline CDR1 reads LNHDA; CDR2 reads SQIVND (reference sequence). The CDR3 is made up of 15 amino acids. CDR3 residues: CASSMTGGGFTEAFF. The CDR3 DNA sequence: TGTGCCAGTAGTATGACAGGGGGCGGTTTTACTGAAGCTTTCTTT.

The sample holds a few counts of this clone. The chain recombines TRBV5-5 with TRBJ1-1, with 8 bases identical to TRBD1. Germline V lookup: CDR1 SGHKS, CDR2 YYEKEE (reference sequence). With V trimmed by 10 bases and J by 0 bases, 8 bases remained unmatched. CDR3 size: 14 residues. The CDR3 is CAAAGGPMNTEAFF. CDR3 sequence (DNA): TGTGCCGCGGCAGGGGGCCCTATGAACACTGAAGCTTTCTTT.

The genes are TRBV6-5 and TRBJ1-6; D may be TRBD1 (5 bases). Germline CDR1 MNHEY, CDR2 SVGAGI. The CDR3 is made up of 15 amino acids. Trimming shortened V by 0 bases and J by 10 bases, and 13 bases separated the two germline ends. The CDR3 spells CASSYSPRVGSPLHF. DNA for the CDR3: TGTGCCAGCAGTTACTCTCCCAGGGTCGGCTCACCCCTCCACTTT.

The rearrangement links TRBV7-2 to TRBJ1-1; 7 positions agree with TRBD1. V lost 5 bases and J lost 5; bases outside the gene matches: 8. From germline, CDR1 is SGHTA and CDR2 FQGNSA. The CDR3 is made up of 14 amino acids. The CDR3 loop reads CASSPLQGKTEAFF. CDR3 nucleotides: TGTGCCAGCAGCCCATTACAGGGGAAGACTGAAGCTTTCTTT.

The table lists this clone with a few counts. This chain joins TRBV27 and TRBJ1-4; D is unresolved. Germline assignment: CDR1 MNHEY and CDR2 SMNVEV (reference sequence). The CDR3 contains 16 residues. V shed 5 bases and J shed 5 bases, with 18 bases lying between them. The CDR3: CASSPHLRTGNEKLFF. CDR3 DNA sequence: TGTGCCAGCAGTCCCCATCTGAGGACGGGGAATGAAAAACTGTTTTTT. The full variable domain, its missing parts supplied by reference TRBV27 and TRBJ1-4, is EAQVTQNPRYLITVTGKKLTVTCSQNMNHEYMSWYRQDPGLGLRQIYYSMNVEVTDKGDVPEGYKVSRKEKRNFPLILESPSPNQTSLYFCASSPHLRTGNEKLFFGSGTQLSVL.

The chain links TRBV7-2 to TRBJ2-7; the match to TRBD1 covers 10 bases. The CDR3 length is 15 residues. J lost 3 bases, V lost 3 bases, and 5 bases had no gene match. The V gene's germline CDR1 is SGHTA and CDR2 FQGNSA. The CDR3 region has the DNA TGTGCCAGCAGCTTGGACAGGGGGTTTTTCTACGAGCAGTACTTC. Translated: CASSLDRGFFYEQYF.

The chain combines TRBV5-4 with TRBJ2-2, with 9 bases identical to TRBD2. Trimming at V came to 4 bases and at J to 6 bases, leaving 7 bases not matched to a gene. Germline CDR1 reads SGHNT; CDR2 reads YYREEE (reference sequence). This CDR3 contains 15 residues. The CDR3 nucleotides read TGTGCCAGCAGCCGGGGCGGCGGGGGGGCCGGGGAGCTGTTTTTT. Its protein product is CASSRGGGGAGELFF.